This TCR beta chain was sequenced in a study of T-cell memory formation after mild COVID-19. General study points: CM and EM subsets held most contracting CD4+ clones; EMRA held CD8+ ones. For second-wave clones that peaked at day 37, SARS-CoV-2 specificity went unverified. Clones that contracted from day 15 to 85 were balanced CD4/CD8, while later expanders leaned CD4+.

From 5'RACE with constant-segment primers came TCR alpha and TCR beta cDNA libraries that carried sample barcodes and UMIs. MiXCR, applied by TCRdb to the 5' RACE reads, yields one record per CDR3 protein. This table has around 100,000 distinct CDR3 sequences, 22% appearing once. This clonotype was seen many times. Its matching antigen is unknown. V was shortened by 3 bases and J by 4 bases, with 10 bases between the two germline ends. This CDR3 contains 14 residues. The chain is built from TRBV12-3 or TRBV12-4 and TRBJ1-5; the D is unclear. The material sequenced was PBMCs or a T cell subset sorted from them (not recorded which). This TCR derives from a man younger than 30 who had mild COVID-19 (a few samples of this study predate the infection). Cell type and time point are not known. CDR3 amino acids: CASSFWGVNQPQHF. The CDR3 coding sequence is TGTGCCAGCAGTTTTTGGGGAGTGAATCAGCCCCAGCATTTT.